This entry lists 5 T cell receptor beta chains sequenced from one sample in a study of T cell responses to AZD1222 COVID-19 vaccine. Libraries were prepared by immunoSEQ multiplex PCR; TCRdb keeps only in-frame clonotypes and omits some of them. The table lists some 130,000 clones, roughly 90% of them singletons. The sample was peripheral blood, taken 28 days after the second AZD1222 dose. All receptors come from an adult who received the AZD1222 COVID-19 vaccine.

The chain couples TRBV19 to TRBJ1-5, with D tentatively TRBD1 (6 bases). CDR3 length: 15 amino acids. The V end lost 6 bases, the J end lost 0 bases, and 12 bases lay between the germline ends. Germline CDR1 and CDR2: LNHDA and SQIVND (reference sequence). The CDR3 DNA is TGTGCCAGTAGACCCAGGGGAGGTAGCAATCAGCCCCAGCATTTT. This sequence encodes CASRPRGGSNQPQHF.

The J gene is TRBJ1-1, the V gene TRBV13; 9 bases match TRBD1. This CDR3 spans 15 amino acids. V was clipped by 6 bases and J by 5 bases; unmatched bases: 10. CDR1 is PRHDT and CDR2 is FYEKMQ in the germline V gene (reference sequence). The CDR3 is CASSSIRDRATEAFF. The CDR3 bases are TGTGCCAGCAGTTCGATCCGGGACAGGGCTACTGAAGCTTTCTTT. Filled out from reference TRBV13 and TRBJ1-1, the complete variable domain reads AAGVIQSPRHLIKEKRETATLKCYPIPRHDTVYWYQQGPGQDPQFLISFYEKMQSDKGSIPDRFSAQQFSDYHSELNMSSLELGDSALYFCASSSIRDRATEAFFGQGTRLTVV.

This rearrangement joins TRBV2 to TRBJ2-3; D is perhaps TRBD1 (5 bases). V was shortened by 3 bases and J by 0 bases, with 10 bases between the two germline ends. CDR3 length: 15 amino acids. The germline V gene has CDR1 SNHLY and CDR2 FYNNEI. The CDR3: CASSDQGVSTDTQYF. In nucleotides, the CDR3 is TGTGCCAGCAGTGACCAGGGTGTCAGCACAGATACGCAGTATTTT.

This sequence joins TRBV5-4 and TRBJ2-2; 8 bases line up with TRBD2. The CDR3 extends over 15 amino acids. Trimming cost V 4 bases and J 2 bases; bases outside gene matches: 4. Germline CDR1 SGHNT, CDR2 YYREEE (reference sequence). CDR3 loop: CASSPRTSNTGELFF. The CDR3 DNA follows: TGTGCCAGCAGCCCCCGGACTAGCAACACCGGGGAGCTGTTTTTT. The full variable domain, completed using reference TRBV5-4 and TRBJ2-2, is ETGVTQSPTHLIKTRGQQVTLRCSSQSGHNTVSWYQQALGQGPQFIFQYYREEENGRGNFPPRFSGLQFPNYSSELNVNALELDDSALYLCASSPRTSNTGELFFGEGSRLTVL.

V gene TRBV24-1 combines with J gene TRBJ2-1, with D tentatively TRBD1 (7 bases). CDR1 and CDR2 (germline): KGHDR, SFDVKD. V was cut by 6 bases and J by 6 bases, with 20 bases left in between. The CDR3 runs 16 residues. CDR3 sequence: CATSPRPGGPSNEQFF. The CDR3 nucleotides read TGTGCCACCAGTCCCAGGCCAGGGGGGCCATCCAATGAGCAGTTCTTC.